A single sample is the source of the 10 T cell receptor beta chains below, sequenced in a study of blood T cell repertoires in COVID-19 (dated by TCRdb to the early 2020s). The library was produced with the immunoSEQ multiplex PCR assay. TCRdb mirrors the immuneACCESS table, restricted to in-frame sequences. Some clones are absent from its copies; in checked studies, under half trace to an unresolved V gene, and the reason for the others is unknown. The sample contains 150,000 to 200,000 clones, over 80% of them found a single time. The ten largest account for about 4.8% of the sample. Sequenced: peripheral blood. The receptors were sampled from a man aged 30-40 years with COVID-19, enrolled during active disease.

V usage is TRBV6-5 and J usage is TRBJ1-5, with 7 bases identical to TRBD1. V lost 8 bases to trimming and J lost 7 bases; unmatched junction nucleotides: 8. CDR1 and CDR2 (germline): MNHEY, SVGAGI. This CDR3 has 13 residues. The CDR3 DNA reads TGTGCCAGCTCCAGGCGACAGGGACAGCCCCAGCATTTT. This gives the protein CASSRRQGQPQHF.

This clone was detected once. This chain joins TRBV5-5 and TRBJ1-3, with D perhaps matching TRBD1 (5 bases). Trimming pared 3 bases from V and 0 bases from J, leaving 10 bases between. The CDR3 is 15 residues long. Germline-derived CDR1 and CDR2 are SGHKS and YYEKEE (reference sequence). DNA for the CDR3: TGTGCCAGCAGCTGGGGGGGAAGCTCTGGAAACACCATATATTTT. The encoded protein is CASSWGGSSGNTIYF.

Here the CDR3 reads CASGSSGGLSTNEKLFF. In DNA, the CDR3 is TGTGCTAGTGGTTCCTCAGGGGGCCTATCAACTAATGAAAAACTGTTTTTT. The rearrangement uses TRBV12-5 and TRBJ1-4, with TRBD1 identical over 8 bases. Per germline, CDR1 LGHNT and CDR2 FRNRAP. The CDR3 covers 17 residues. V lost 4 bases, J lost 0 bases, and 7 bases stayed unmatched.

V is TRBV3-1 (or the pseudogene TRBV3-2) and J is TRBJ1-1; 7 bases are a match to TRBD1. Trimming removed 3 bases from V and 1 base from J; junction bases left unmatched: 2. The germline gives CDR1 LGHDT, CDR2 YNNKEL (reference sequence). The CDR3 runs 14 residues. CDR3 loop: CASSHRTGNTEAFF. The CDR3 DNA is TGTGCCAGCAGCCACCGGACAGGGAACACTGAAGCTTTCTTT.

This chain connects TRBV19 to TRBJ2-7; weak D call: TRBD2 (5 bases). Trimming left V 3 bases short and J 0 bases short, with 9 bases between. Germline V gene sequence: CDR1 LNHDA, CDR2 SQIVND (reference sequence). The CDR3 covers 14 residues. Here the CDR3 reads CASSIFGSSYEQYF. In DNA, the CDR3 is TGTGCCAGTAGTATTTTTGGGAGCTCCTACGAGCAGTACTTC.

This sequence joins TRBV15 and TRBJ2-7; 14 bases are shared with TRBD2. V gave up 5 bases and J gave up 7 bases; unmatched junction bases: 7. Germline CDR1 and CDR2: LNHNV and YYDKDF (reference sequence). The CDR3 has 15 amino acids. The CDR3 nucleotides read TGTGCCACCAGCCGACTAGCGGGAGGGCCGGGGGAGCAGTACTTC. This encodes CATSRLAGGPGEQYF.

CDR3 coding DNA: TGTGCCAGCTCACTTCTGGAGGCTGGGGCCAACGTCCTGACTTTC. Amino acids: CASSLLEAGANVLTF. The gene calls are TRBV18 and TRBJ2-6; perhaps TRBD2 as D (5 bases). The CDR3 covers 15 residues. V was shortened by 4 bases and J by 2 bases, with 9 bases between the two germline ends. Per the germline V gene, CDR1 is KGHSH and CDR2 is LQKENI. The full variable domain, rest sourced from reference TRBV18 and TRBJ2-6, is NAGVMQNPRHLVRRRGQEARLRCSPMKGHSHVYWYRQLPEEGLKFMVYLQKENIIDESGMPKERFSAEFPKEGPSILRIQQVVRGDSAAYFCASSLLEAGANVLTFGAGSRLTVL.

The chain is built from TRBV27 and TRBJ2-1; D is uncertain. Deletions cut 4 bases from V and 5 bases from J, with 12 bases between. Per the germline V gene, CDR1 is MNHEY and CDR2 is SMNVEV (reference sequence). There are 14 residues in the CDR3. The CDR3 region has the DNA TGTGCCAGCAGTTACGATAGCCCGAACAATGAGCAGTTCTTC. It yields the protein CASSYDSPNNEQFF.

This chain joins TRBV28 and TRBJ1-2; tentatively, D is TRBD1 (5 bases). The CDR3 has 14 amino acids. Germline V gene lookup returns CDR1 MDHEN and CDR2 SYDVKM. Trimming stripped 1 base from V and 4 bases from J, with 10 bases between. DNA of the CDR3: TGTGCCAGCAGTTTATTAGGGGTGCGCTATGGCTACACCTTC. This gives the protein CASSLLGVRYGYTF.

The rearrangement joins TRBV14 to TRBJ2-1, with TRBD2 matching 9 bases. The V gene end was trimmed by 2 bases and the J gene end by 0 bases; junction bases not matched to a gene: 2. Germline CDR1 reads SGHDN; CDR2 reads FVKESK. The CDR3 length is 16 residues. CDR3 sequence (DNA): TGTGCCAGCAGCCAACTAGCGGGGAGCTCCTACAATGAGCAGTTCTTC. Protein sequence: CASSQLAGSSYNEQFF. Variable domain in full (rest from reference TRBV14 and TRBJ2-1): EAGVTQFPSHSVIEKGQTVTLRCDPISGHDNLYWYRRVMGKEIKFLLHFVKESKQDESGMPNNRFLAERTGGTYSTLKVQPAELEDSGVYFCASSQLAGSSYNEQFFGPGTRLTVL.